This TCR beta chain was retrieved from a study of blood T cell repertoires in COVID-19. Profiling relied on immunoSEQ multiplex PCR, and the TCRdb table lists in-frame clones only, not all of them. Of some 320,000 clones detected, 87% appear once; the ten largest clones hold 7.8%. The V and J ends lost 6 bases and 10 bases respectively, with 16 bases between them. Looked up from germline, CDR1 is MDHEN and CDR2 is SYDVKM. The CDR3 sequence is 12 residues long. The specimen was peripheral blood. The sequence came from a woman in her fifties or sixties who had recovered from COVID-19. The chain joins TRBV28 to TRBJ2-7; perhaps TRBD1 as D (6 bases). CDR3 residues: CASSRSGAVQYF. The CDR3 region has the DNA TGTGCCAGCAGCCGCTCAGGGGCGGTTCAGTACTTC.